The clone carrying this T cell receptor beta chain was seen ten or more times. Its antigen remains unidentified. These data come from a study of T cells in Graves' hyperthyroidism and ophthalmopathy. RNA transcripts provided the source from which TCR beta CDR3 regions were amplified. Using the HTBI primer set, a first-round RT-PCR was run on the TCR CDR3. MiXCR, run by TCRdb on the multiplex PCR reads, gives a single entry per CDR3 protein. In the table there are approximately 690,000 distinct CDR3 sequences, around 20% of which are singletons. The V gene's germline CDR1 is MNHNS and CDR2 SASEGT. V shed 5 bases, J shed 3 bases, and the junction held 12 bases outside the gene matches. The CDR3 spans 17 residues. Diagnosing involved the use of clinical symptoms, serum thyroxine and TRAb, thyroid ultrasound and orbital computed tomography. Study-wide results and caveats: Ophthalmopathy prediction by the model preceded onset by a median about 6 months. The blood repertoire included most of the expanded thyroid clonotypes above 0.001.

Sequenced input: blood. This clonotype was sampled from a young man with Graves' ophthalmopathy. V and J are TRBV6-1 and TRBJ2-3; 9 bases map to TRBD1. This CDR3 reads CASSLTPGQGFTDTQYF. The CDR3 nucleotides are TGTGCCAGCAGTCTAACCCCGGGACAGGGATTTACAGATACGCAGTATTTT.